This T cell receptor (beta chain) was recovered during a study of T cell responses to AZD1222 COVID-19 vaccine. The overall study: The study pooled second doses at about 4 or about 12 weeks. Study conclusions and caveats: Increases in Spike-specific TCR breadth and depth were seen after two AZD1222 doses. Of the AZD1222 recipients, only six were seropositive at baseline. A mostly white British donor set with more females was recruited, and clonal diversity was possibly underestimated.

Trimming stripped 4 bases from V and 8 bases from J, with 26 bases between. The germline gives CDR1 KGHSH, CDR2 LQKENI. The CDR3 runs 18 residues. Some clones are missing from TCRdb's copy, which holds only in-frame ones; the method was immunoSEQ multiplex PCR. The table has fewer than 75,000 clones, around 86% seen once. About this clone: Its specificity is not known.

The V gene is TRBV18, the J gene TRBJ1-4, with D maybe TRBD1 (6 bases). This material consisted of peripheral blood, taken on day 0 of AZD1222 vaccination. The clonotype comes from an adult in good health. The CDR3 protein is CASSQSALATGLQEKLFF. The DNA for the CDR3 is TGTGCCAGCTCACAATCCGCCCTAGCTACAGGGTTACAAGAAAAACTGTTTTTT. Looking up the rest from reference TRBV18 and TRBJ1-4 gives the full variable domain: NAGVMQNPRHLVRRRGQEARLRCSPMKGHSHVYWYRQLPEEGLKFMVYLQKENIIDESGMPKERFSAEFPKEGPSILRIQQVVRGDSAAYFCASSQSALATGLQEKLFFGSGTQLSVL.